These 2 T cell receptor beta chains were all obtained from the same sample, sequenced in a study of post-analysis software for immune sequencing data. General observations from the study: Relative to controls, patients had 4 or 5 TRBV segments at higher frequency, with TRBV5-6, TRBV5-1 and TRBV20-1 among these.

These receptors' targets are unknown. TCR beta cDNA libraries had unique molecular identifiers. TCRdb used MiXCR to reprocess the PCR reads, holding one entry per CDR3 protein. This sample has hundreds of thousands of distinct CDR3 sequences, with 55% to 60% found just once. Sequencing was done on a sample of blood. Receptors were obtained from a girl aged 2 to 10 with multiple sclerosis.

The V call is TRBV20-1, the J call TRBJ1-1, with D unresolved. V was pared by 0 bases and J by 3 bases, with 23 bases between. This CDR3 spans 18 amino acids. Germline loops: CDR1 DFQATT, CDR2 SNEGSKA (reference sequence). The CDR3 DNA is TGCAGTGCTAGAGATCTCGGCGGGGTCGGTATTAGGGACACTGAAGCTTTCTTT. Encoded protein: CSARDLGGVGIRDTEAFF.

This rearrangement joins TRBV7-2 to TRBJ1-1; D gene uncertain. The V gene lost 5 bases and the J gene lost 7 bases, with 8 bases spanning the gap. This CDR3 spans 11 amino acids. CDR1 is SGHTA and CDR2 is FQGNSA in the germline V gene. The CDR3 bases are TGTGCCAGCAGCGCTGACCGTGAAGCTTTCTTT. It encodes CASSADREAFF.